This TCR beta chain appears in the sequencing data of a study of cytomegalovirus exposure and HLA in healthy donors. Broader study findings: Usually a TCR sequence was rare, but some public TCRs were found in many donors. In a later analysis, an Asian-associated ancestry cluster reportedly showed fewer N-insertions than the roughly 730-donor mean.

With respect to this clone: The antigen is not known.

The PCR made use of 60 Vbeta and 13 Jbeta primers. TCRdb keeps only in-frame clones here, not all; method: immunoSEQ multiplex PCR. This sample has around 180,000 clones, with around 80% found just once. The donors (healthy individuals) were bone marrow donors. V lost 7 bases and J lost 8, with 17 bases in between. There are 14 residues in the CDR3. CDR1 and CDR2 from the germline V gene are SNHLY and FYNNEI. Input material: PBMCs. The chain links TRBV2 to TRBJ1-4; D might be TRBD1 (6 bases). This TCR came from a girl aged 2-15 years in good health and CMV-seropositive. The CDR3 reads CASKTGKVWEKLFF. The CDR3 DNA follows: TGTGCCAGCAAAACAGGGAAGGTTTGGGAAAAACTGTTTTTT. Together with reference TRBV2 and TRBJ1-4, the CDR3 gives the full variable domain: EPEVTQTPSHQVTQMGQEVILRCVPISNHLYFYWYRQILGQKVEFLVSFYNNEISEKSEIFDDQFSVERPDGSNFTLKIRSTKLEDSAMYFCASKTGKVWEKLFFGSGTQLSVL.